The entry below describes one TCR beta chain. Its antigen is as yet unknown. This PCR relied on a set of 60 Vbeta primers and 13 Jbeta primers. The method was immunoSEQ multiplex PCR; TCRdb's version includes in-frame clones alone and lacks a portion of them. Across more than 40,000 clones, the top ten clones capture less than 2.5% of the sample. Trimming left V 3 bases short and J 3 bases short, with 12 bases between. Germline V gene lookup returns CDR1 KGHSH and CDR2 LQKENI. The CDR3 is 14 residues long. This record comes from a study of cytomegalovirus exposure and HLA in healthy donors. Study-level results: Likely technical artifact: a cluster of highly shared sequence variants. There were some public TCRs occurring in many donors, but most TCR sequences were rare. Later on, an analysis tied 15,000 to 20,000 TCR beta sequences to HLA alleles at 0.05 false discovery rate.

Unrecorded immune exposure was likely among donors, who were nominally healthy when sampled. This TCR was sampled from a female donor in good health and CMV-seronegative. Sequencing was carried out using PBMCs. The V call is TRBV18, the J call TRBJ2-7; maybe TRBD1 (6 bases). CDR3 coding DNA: TGTGCCAGCTCACCTGGGGGCCCCCGCTACGAGCAGTACTTC. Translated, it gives CASSPGGPRYEQYF.